This passage covers 27 T cell receptor beta chains from one sample sequenced in a study of T cell clonotyping in hematopoietic cell transplantation. This table comes from immunoSEQ multiplex PCR, and its TCRdb copy is limited to in-frame clones, with some not included. The sample holds around 15,000 clones, about 85% seen once. Here the sequenced sample was PBMCs, taken 100 days after allogeneic stem cell transplant. These receptors originate from a male patient aged 60-70 years who had an allogeneic stem cell transplant from a related donor, so the T cells may come from the graft donor. Some clones in this sample may be carry-over from other donors' samples.

This sequence joins TRBV5-6 and TRBJ2-7; tentative D call: TRBD1 (6 bases). The CDR3 extends over 14 amino acids. CDR1 is SGHDT and CDR2 is YYEEEE in the germline V gene. Trimming cost V 4 bases and J 6 bases, with 17 bases left between them. As DNA, the CDR3 is TGTGCCAGCAGCACAGTCGGACAGTCGGGCGAGCAGTACTTC. As protein: CASSTVGQSGEQYF.

This clone was detected only once. This sequence joins TRBV7-9 and TRBJ1-2; D might be TRBD1 (6 bases). Trimming removed 5 bases from V and 5 bases from J, with 27 bases in between. The CDR3 covers 18 residues. Germline V gene sequence: CDR1 SEHNR, CDR2 FQNEAQ (reference sequence). In DNA form, the CDR3 reads TGTGCCAGCAGCAAGGGGGGTCGCGGTCCGCTGCCAGAATATGGCTACACCTTC. Translation: CASSKGGRGPLPEYGYTF. Complete variable domain (other parts from reference TRBV7-9 and TRBJ1-2): DTGVSQNPRHKITKRGQNVTFRCDPISEHNRLYWYRQTLGQGPEFLTYFQNEAQLEKSRLLSDRFSAERPKGSFSTLEIQRTEQGDSAMYLCASSKGGRGPLPEYGYTFGSGTRLTVV.

The chain joins TRBV7-3 to TRBJ2-2; 7 bases line up with TRBD1. The CDR3 loop spans 17 amino acids. V trimming: 4 bases; J trimming: 4 bases; junction bases outside the gene matches: 12. Germline CDR1 is SGHTA and CDR2 is FQGTGA. As DNA, the CDR3 is TGTGCCAGCAGCTCGAATTATGGGACAGAGAGCACCGGGGAGCTGTTTTTT. The encoded protein is CASSSNYGTESTGELFF.

The gene calls are TRBV6-1 and TRBJ1-1, with D uncertain. V lost 4 bases to trimming and J lost 1 base, with 10 bases between them. CDR1 MNHNS and CDR2 SASEGT come from the germline V gene. The CDR3 totals 14 residues. The CDR3 sequence is CASSGGPENTEAFF. In nucleotides, the CDR3 is TGTGCCAGCAGTGGAGGTCCTGAGAACACTGAAGCTTTCTTT.

V gene TRBV15 combines with J gene TRBJ1-4; the match to TRBD1 covers 9 bases. Germline CDR1 reads LNHNV; CDR2 reads YYDKDF (reference sequence). The CDR3 contains 16 residues. J gave up 5 bases and V 0 bases, and 4 bases lay outside the gene matches. CDR3: CATSRDGGTGNEKLFF. CDR3 sequence (DNA): TGTGCCACCAGCAGAGATGGTGGGACAGGGAATGAAAAACTGTTTTTT.

The V gene is TRBV6-5, the J gene TRBJ1-2; D is uncertain. CDR1 and CDR2 (germline): MNHEY, SVGAGI. The germline V and J ends were trimmed by 2 bases and 2 bases, with 6 bases remaining between them. This CDR3 comprises 13 residues. CDR3 nucleotides: TGTGCCAGCAGTTACCATGGAAACTATGGCTACACCTTC. This sequence encodes CASSYHGNYGYTF.

The chain links TRBV4-1 to TRBJ2-3; 7 nucleotides match TRBD1. CDR3 size: 17 residues. With V trimmed by 1 base and J by 0 bases, 7 bases remained unmatched. Germline CDR1 is MGHRA and CDR2 is YSYEKL. DNA for the CDR3: TGCGCCAGCAGCCAAGGGAAAGGGGGCGTGAGCACAGATACGCAGTATTTT. Translated, it gives CASSQGKGGVSTDTQYF.

This chain joins TRBV4-1 and TRBJ2-3, with D maybe TRBD1 (6 bases). Trimming shortened V by 0 bases and J by 1 base, and 14 bases separated the two germline ends. Germline loops: CDR1 MGHRA, CDR2 YSYEKL. The CDR3 contains 17 residues. In DNA, the CDR3 is TGCGCCAGCAGCCAAGAGTTCGCAGGGGTTGGCACAGATACGCAGTATTTT. Translation: CASSQEFAGVGTDTQYF.

This clone was counted only a few times. CDR3 sequence reads: CASTGQGRNYGYTF. CDR3 in DNA: TGTGCCAGCACAGGACAGGGCCGTAACTATGGCTACACCTTC. The chain combines TRBV7-2 with TRBJ1-2, with 8 bases that match TRBD1. The CDR3 has 14 amino acids. Germline trimming cut 7 bases from V and 1 base from J; bases unmatched to any gene: 5. CDR1 is SGHTA, CDR2 FQGNSA, per germline.

This chain uses TRBV7-2 with TRBJ2-1, with D perhaps TRBD2 (6 bases). The CDR3 has 16 amino acids. V lost 4 bases, J lost 4 bases, and 17 bases lay in between. The V gene's germline CDR1 is SGHTA and CDR2 FQGNSA. This CDR3 is CASSSWGLHRYNEQFF. The CDR3 bases are TGTGCCAGCAGCTCTTGGGGACTTCATAGATACAATGAGCAGTTCTTC.

This rearrangement joins TRBV7-2 to TRBJ1-1, with D possibly matching TRBD1 (5 bases). V gave up 7 bases and J gave up 1 base, with 22 bases separating them. CDR1 SGHTA and CDR2 FQGNSA come from the germline V gene. The CDR3 is 17 amino acids. The CDR3 DNA reads as TGTGCCAGCAACATATCACCAGGGAATTGGGGGAACACTGAAGCTTTCTTT. Translation gives CASNISPGNWGNTEAFF. The entire variable domain, with the rest obtained from reference TRBV7-2 and TRBJ1-1, is as follows: GAGVSQSPSNKVTEKGKDVELRCDPISGHTALYWYRQSLGQGLEFLIYFQGNSAPDKSGLPSDRFSAERTGGSVSTLTIQRTQQEDSAVYLCASNISPGNWGNTEAFFGQGTRLTVV.

J is TRBJ1-4 and V is TRBV30; D remains unclear. The CDR3 has 14 residues. V lost 0 bases to trimming and J lost 7 bases, with 12 bases between them. Germline CDR1 and CDR2: GTSNPN and SVGIG (reference sequence). CDR3 in DNA: TGTGCCTGGAGTGTACATCGGCTCGGTGAAAAACTGTTTTTT. Protein product: CAWSVHRLGEKLFF. The variable domain in full, with the rest retrieved from reference TRBV30 and TRBJ1-4, is SQTIHQWPATLVQPVGSPLSLECTVEGTSNPNLYWYRQAAGRGLQLLFYSVGIGQISSEVPQNLSASRPQDRQFILSSKKLLLSDSGFYLCAWSVHRLGEKLFFGSGTQLSVL.

The chain couples TRBV5-4 to TRBJ2-1; TRBD1 or TRBD2 may be the D gene (5 bases each). This CDR3 is 14 amino acids long. V lost 1 base and J 4 bases, leaving 9 bases between the germline ends. CDR1 and CDR2 (germline): SGHNT, YYREEE (reference sequence). The CDR3 coding sequence is TGTGCCAGCAGCTTGATGGGGGAATACAATGAGCAGTTCTTC. Amino acid sequence: CASSLMGEYNEQFF.

This chain uses TRBV2 with TRBJ2-3; 9 nucleotides agree with TRBD2. With V trimmed by 7 bases and J by 3 bases, 11 bases remained unmatched. The germline V gene encodes CDR1 SNHLY and CDR2 FYNNEI. The CDR3 runs 16 residues. CDR3 nucleotides: TGTGCCAGCAACCGAGGGAGTCTAGCGGGGACAGATACGCAGTATTTT. It is translated as CASNRGSLAGTDTQYF.

This chain joins TRBV6-1 and TRBJ1-2; no reliable D call. With 4 bases removed from V and 0 bases from J, the gap between germline ends came to 15 bases. The CDR3 consists of 16 residues. Looked up from germline, CDR1 is MNHNS and CDR2 is SASEGT. CDR3 coding DNA: TGTGCCAGCAGTGCGATCGGCAGTTATACTAACTATGGCTACACCTTC. Encoded protein: CASSAIGSYTNYGYTF.

This chain uses TRBV5-6 with TRBJ2-3; TRBD2 matches at 10 bases. Germline CDR1 and CDR2: SGHDT and YYEEEE. The J segment lost 1 base and the V segment lost 0 bases, leaving 11 bases of the junction unmatched. The CDR3 consists of 19 residues. The CDR3 coding sequence is TGTGCCAGCAGCTTGGGGCTAGCGGGGGCCCTTACCCGCACAGATACGCAGTATTTT. Translated, it gives CASSLGLAGALTRTDTQYF.

V and J are TRBV6-6 and TRBJ2-1; maybe TRBD2 (6 bases). The germline V gene encodes CDR1 MNHNY and CDR2 SVGAGI (reference sequence). With 2 bases removed from V and 2 bases from J, the gap between germline ends came to 10 bases. The CDR3 contains 15 residues. The CDR3 sequence is CASSYGRSAYNEQFF. The CDR3 DNA reads TGTGCCAGCAGTTACGGGAGGTCGGCCTACAATGAGCAGTTCTTC.

The sample holds one count of this clone. The chain couples TRBV28 to TRBJ1-2; D is unresolved. The V gene lost 4 bases and the J gene lost 0 bases, with 9 bases spanning the gap. CDR1 is MDHEN and CDR2 is SYDVKM in the germline V gene. CDR3 length: 14 amino acids. The CDR3 sequence: CASSSAAANYGYTF. CDR3 in DNA: TGTGCCAGCAGTTCAGCTGCCGCTAACTATGGCTACACCTTC.

The V gene is TRBV14, the J gene TRBJ1-3; 8 positions agree with TRBD1. CDR3 length equals 18 residues. In germline, CDR1 is SGHDN, CDR2 FVKESK. After removal of 0 bases from V and 5 bases from J, the junction contained 12 bases not matched to a gene. The CDR3 reads CASSQDTPVSGGRNTIYF. The CDR3 nucleotides read TGTGCCAGCAGCCAAGATACCCCCGTGTCAGGGGGCCGAAACACCATATATTTT.

The chain carries TRBV28 and TRBJ2-6; tentatively, D is TRBD1 or TRBD2 (5 bases each). Trimming removed 8 bases at V and 0 bases at J, with 14 bases between. CDR3 length equals 16 residues. Germline CDR1 reads MDHEN; CDR2 reads SYDVKM. The CDR3 is CASSGRKSSGANVLTF. CDR3 coding DNA: TGTGCCAGCTCGGGACGAAAAAGCTCTGGGGCCAACGTCCTGACTTTC.

The chain links TRBV6-5 to TRBJ1-2; possible D gene TRBD1, 6 bases. Trimming left V 5 bases short and J 4 bases short, with 11 bases between. The CDR3 extends over 13 amino acids. From germline, CDR1 is MNHEY and CDR2 SVGAGI. DNA of the CDR3: TGTGCCAGCAGTCGGACAGTCTCCTATGGCTACACCTTC. Translation gives CASSRTVSYGYTF.

The chain uses TRBV7-2 and TRBJ2-7; 12 bases are shared with TRBD2. Germline V gives CDR1 SGHTA, CDR2 FQGNSA. V was clipped by 6 bases and J by 4 bases; unmatched bases: 7. The CDR3 is 15 amino acids. The CDR3 sequence is CASRQGTSGLYEQYF. CDR3 bases: TGTGCCAGCAGGCAAGGGACTAGCGGGTTATACGAGCAGTACTTC.

The chain has TRBV30 and TRBJ1-5; 7 nucleotides line up with TRBD1. Germline lookup yields CDR1 GTSNPN and CDR2 SVGIG (reference sequence). This CDR3 is built from 16 residues. V lost 1 base to trimming and J lost 5 bases; unmatched junction nucleotides: 11. The CDR3 coding sequence is TGTGCCTGGAGTGCAAAAAACAGGGGTAGTTATCAGCCCCAGCATTTT. It codes for CAWSAKNRGSYQPQHF.

The chain employs TRBV25-1 and TRBJ1-1; no reliable D call. The CDR3 has 13 residues. Germline loops: CDR1 MGHDK, CDR2 SYGVNS. V dropped 10 bases and J dropped 2 bases, with 14 bases sitting between them. The CDR3 sequence: CATRMGYNTEAFF. DNA for the CDR3: TGTGCCACGCGCATGGGGTATAACACTGAAGCTTTCTTT.

V gene TRBV19 combines with J gene TRBJ1-3; D ambiguous. Per the germline V gene, CDR1 is LNHDA and CDR2 is SQIVND (reference sequence). V was shortened by 8 bases and J by 0 bases, with 8 bases between the two germline ends. The CDR3 runs 13 residues. The CDR3 sequence: CASLISSGNTIYF. CDR3 bases: TGTGCCAGTTTGATTTCCTCTGGAAACACCATATATTTT. The complete variable domain, with remaining parts taken from reference TRBV19 and TRBJ1-3, reads DGGITQSPKYLFRKEGQNVTLSCEQNLNHDAMYWYRQDPGQGLRLIYYSQIVNDFQKGDIAEGYSVSREKKESFPLTVTSAQKNPTAFYLCASLISSGNTIYFGEGSWLTVV.

Written as DNA, the CDR3 is TGTGCCAGTAGTACCTCAGGGTCCGGAGGTTATGGCTACACCTTC. Residues: CASSTSGSGGYGYTF. This chain joins TRBV19 and TRBJ1-2, with D perhaps TRBD1 (5 bases). The V gene lost 4 bases and the J gene lost 5 bases, with 17 bases spanning the gap. The CDR3 consists of 15 residues. In germline, CDR1 is LNHDA, CDR2 SQIVND (reference sequence).

This chain uses TRBV5-1 with TRBJ1-5; D may be TRBD1 (6 bases). The V end was cut by 4 bases, the J end by 5 bases, with 10 bases between. The CDR3 loop spans 13 amino acids. CDR1 and CDR2 (germline): SGHRS, YFSETQ. CDR3 protein: CASSADSDQPQHF. CDR3 in DNA: TGCGCCAGCAGCGCGGACAGTGATCAGCCCCAGCATTTT.